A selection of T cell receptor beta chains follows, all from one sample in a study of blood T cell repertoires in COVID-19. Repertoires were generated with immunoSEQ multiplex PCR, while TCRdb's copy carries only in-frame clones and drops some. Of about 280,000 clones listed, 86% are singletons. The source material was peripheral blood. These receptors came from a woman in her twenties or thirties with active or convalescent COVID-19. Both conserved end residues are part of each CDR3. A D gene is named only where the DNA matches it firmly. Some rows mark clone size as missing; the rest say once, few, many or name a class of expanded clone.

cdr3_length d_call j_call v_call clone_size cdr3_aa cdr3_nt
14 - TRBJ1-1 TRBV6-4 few CASSDGGGGTEAFF TGTGCCAGCAGTGATGGGGGGGGCGGCACTGAAGCTTTCTTT
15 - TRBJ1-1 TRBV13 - CASTRGVARRTEAFF TGTGCCAGCACCCGGGGTGTGGCTCGTCGCACTGAAGCTTTCTTT
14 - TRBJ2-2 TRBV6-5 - CASSYSRNTGELFF TGTGCCAGCAGTTACTCCCGGAACACCGGGGAGCTGTTTTTT
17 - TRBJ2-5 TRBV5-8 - CASSPIGGAGPQETQYF TGTGCCAGCAGCCCGATTGGGGGGGCGGGCCCACAAGAGACCCAGTACTTC
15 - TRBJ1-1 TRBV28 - CASSYGSRVDTEAFF TGTGCCAGCAGTTACGGGAGCAGGGTGGACACTGAAGCTTTCTTT
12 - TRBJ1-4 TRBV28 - CASTGISEKLFF TGTGCCAGCACGGGGATCTCTGAAAAACTGTTTTTT
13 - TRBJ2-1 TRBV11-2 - CASSLGTYNEQFF TGTGCCAGCAGCCTCGGGACTTACAATGAGCAGTTCTTC
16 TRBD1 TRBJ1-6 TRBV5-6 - CASTNFRGFYNSPLHF TGTGCCAGCACTAACTTCAGGGGGTTCTATAATTCACCCCTCCACTTT
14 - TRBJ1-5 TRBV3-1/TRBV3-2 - CASSHGRSNQPQHF TGTGCCAGCAGCCACGGCAGGAGCAATCAGCCCCAGCATTTT
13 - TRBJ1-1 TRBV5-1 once CASSLGGTIEAFF TGCGCCAGCAGCTTGGGCGGGACCATTGAAGCTTTCTTT
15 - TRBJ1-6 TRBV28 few CASSTRGVGNSPLHF TGTGCCAGCAGTACCCGGGGTGTGGGGAATTCACCCCTCCACTTT
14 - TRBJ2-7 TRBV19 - CASSIRDSANEQYF TGTGCCAGTAGTATCCGAGACTCCGCCAACGAGCAGTACTTC
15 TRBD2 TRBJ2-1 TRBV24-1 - CATTDGRSGGYEQFF TGTGCCACGACTGACGGTAGGAGCGGGGGTTATGAGCAGTTCTTC
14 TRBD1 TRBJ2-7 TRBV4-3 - CASSQDDRAYEQYF TGCGCCAGCAGCCAAGATGACAGGGCCTACGAGCAGTACTTC
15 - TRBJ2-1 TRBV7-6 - CASSLSGAAHNEQFF TGTGCCAGCAGCTTATCAGGGGCCGCCCACAATGAGCAGTTCTTC
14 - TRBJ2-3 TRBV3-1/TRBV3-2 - CASSRDSYTDTQYF TGTGCCAGCAGCCGGGACTCTTACACAGATACGCAGTATTTT
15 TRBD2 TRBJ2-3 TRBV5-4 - CASSLRGGTTDTQYF TGTGCCAGCAGCTTACGCGGGGGAACTACAGATACGCAGTATTTT
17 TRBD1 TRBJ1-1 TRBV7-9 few CASSLAGQGAGNTEAFF TGTGCCAGCAGCTTAGCGGGACAGGGGGCAGGGAACACTGAAGCTTTCTTT
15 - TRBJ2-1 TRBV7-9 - CASNRWQDSYNEQFF TGTGCCAGCAATCGGTGGCAGGACTCCTACAATGAGCAGTTCTTC
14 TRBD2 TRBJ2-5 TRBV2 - CASSGGGTGETQYF TGTGCCAGCAGTGGCGGGGGGACGGGGGAGACCCAGTACTTC
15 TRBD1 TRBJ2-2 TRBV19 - CASSGQGGITGELFF TGTGCCAGTAGTGGACAGGGGGGAATTACCGGGGAGCTGTTTTTT
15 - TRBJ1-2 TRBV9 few CASSVAPGGDYGYTF TGTGCCAGCAGCGTAGCCCCCGGGGGGGACTATGGCTACACCTTC
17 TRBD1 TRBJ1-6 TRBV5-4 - CASSLDSPGQGAVPLHF TGTGCCAGCAGCTTGGATTCCCCGGGACAGGGGGCAGTTCCCCTCCACTTT
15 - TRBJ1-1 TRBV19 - CASSINRGRDTEAFF TGTGCCAGTAGTATTAACCGGGGGAGGGACACTGAAGCTTTCTTT
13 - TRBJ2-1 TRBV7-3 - CASSQDSYNEQFF TGTGCCAGCAGCCAGGACAGCTACAATGAGCAGTTCTTC
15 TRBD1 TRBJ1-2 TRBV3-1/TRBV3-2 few CASSPIGQGGYGYTF TGTGCCAGCAGCCCGATCGGACAGGGCGGGTATGGCTACACCTTC
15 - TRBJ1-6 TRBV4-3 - CASSQDVAGNSPLHF TGCGCCAGCAGCCAAGATGTGGCAGGGAATTCACCCCTCCACTTT
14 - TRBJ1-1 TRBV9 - CASSPEGWNTEAFF TGTGCCAGCAGCCCAGAGGGATGGAACACTGAAGCTTTCTTT
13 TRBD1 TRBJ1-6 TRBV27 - CASSTDRVGPLHF TGTGCCAGCAGTACCGACAGGGTTGGACCCCTCCACTTT
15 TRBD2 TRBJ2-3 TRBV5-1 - CATRSLAASTDTQYF TGCGCCACCCGTTCACTAGCGGCCAGCACAGATACGCAGTATTTT
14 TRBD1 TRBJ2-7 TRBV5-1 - CASSLETGGGEQYF TGCGCCAGCAGCCTAGAAACAGGGGGCGGCGAGCAGTACTTC
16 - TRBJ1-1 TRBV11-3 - CASSPDSGAGDTEAFF TGTGCCAGCAGCCCAGATTCAGGGGCAGGGGACACTGAAGCTTTCTTT
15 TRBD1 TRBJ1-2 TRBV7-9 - CASSPGQGERYGYTF TGTGCCAGCAGCCCGGGACAGGGAGAAAGATATGGCTACACCTTC
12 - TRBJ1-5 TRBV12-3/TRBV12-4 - CASTDGGGPQHF TGTGCCAGCACCGATGGGGGGGGGCCCCAGCATTTT
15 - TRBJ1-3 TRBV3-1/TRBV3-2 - CASSPQTLSGNTIYF TGTGCCAGCAGCCCCCAGACTCTCTCTGGAAACACCATATATTTT
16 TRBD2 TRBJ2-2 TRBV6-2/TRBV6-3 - CASSYSGGTNTGELFF TGTGCCAGCAGTTACTCGGGGGGGACGAACACCGGGGAGCTGTTTTTT
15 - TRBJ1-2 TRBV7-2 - CASSLALTVRDGYTF TGTGCCAGCAGCTTAGCTTTGACAGTGCGAGATGGCTACACCTTC
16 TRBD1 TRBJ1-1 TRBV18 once CASSLKATGANTEAFF TGTGCCAGCTCACTCAAAGCTACAGGGGCGAACACTGAAGCTTTCTTT
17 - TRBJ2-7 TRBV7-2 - CASSSRQGGIRSYEQYF TGTGCCAGCAGCTCCCGACAGGGAGGTATAAGATCCTACGAGCAGTACTTC
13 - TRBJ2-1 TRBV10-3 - CAISEGQPNEQFF TGTGCCATCAGTGAGGGACAACCGAATGAGCAGTTCTTC
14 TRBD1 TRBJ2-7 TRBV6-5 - CASIYGTGFFQQYF TGTGCCAGCATTTACGGGACAGGGTTTTTCCAGCAGTACTTC
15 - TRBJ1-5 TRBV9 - CASSPRGRGYQPQHF TGTGCCAGCAGCCCACGGGGCAGGGGTTATCAGCCCCAGCATTTT
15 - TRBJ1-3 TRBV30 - CAWSVGTRGGNTIYF TGTGCCTGGAGTGTAGGGACACGAGGAGGAAACACCATATATTTT
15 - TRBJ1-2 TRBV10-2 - CASSGPIIGDYGYTF TGCGCCAGCAGCGGCCCAATAATCGGGGACTATGGCTACACCTTC
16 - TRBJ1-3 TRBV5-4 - CASSLGGAGSGNTIYF TGTGCCAGCAGCTTGGGGGGCGCAGGGTCTGGAAACACCATATATTTT
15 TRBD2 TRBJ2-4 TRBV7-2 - CASSPRLAGENIQYF TGTGCCAGCAGCCCTAGACTAGCGGGGGAAAACATTCAGTACTTC
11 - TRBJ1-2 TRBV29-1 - CSVEQNYGYTF TGCAGCGTTGAACAGAACTATGGCTACACCTTC
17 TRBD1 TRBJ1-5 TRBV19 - CASSERQGFVSNQPQHF TGTGCCAGTAGTGAGCGACAGGGCTTCGTTAGCAATCAGCCCCAGCATTTT
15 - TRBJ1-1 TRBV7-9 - CASSSNFPWGAEAFF TGTGCCAGCAGTTCCAATTTCCCGTGGGGGGCTGAAGCTTTCTTT
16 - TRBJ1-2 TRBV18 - CASSPLPPGLNYGYTF TGTGCCAGCTCACCACTCCCCCCCGGACTGAACTATGGCTACACCTTC
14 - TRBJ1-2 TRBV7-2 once CASSLAQAGRARTF TGTGCCAGCAGCTTAGCGCAGGCGGGGCGGGCTCGCACCTTC
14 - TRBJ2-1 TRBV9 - CASSGRDSSNEQFF TGTGCCAGCAGCGGGCGGGACTCGTCCAATGAGCAGTTCTTC
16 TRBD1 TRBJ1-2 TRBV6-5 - CASSSHGTGGAGGYTF TGTGCCAGCAGTTCCCACGGGACAGGGGGCGCCGGCGGCTACACCTTC